A selection of T cell receptor beta chains follows, all from one sample in a study of blood T cell repertoires in COVID-19. Assay used: immunoSEQ multiplex PCR; TCRdb lists only in-frame clones, some missing. The data contain some 340,000 clones, under 85% of them singletons. Source material: PBMCs or T cells enriched from blood (not recorded which). All receptors come from a woman between 50 and 59 years old who had recovered from COVID-19. The CDR3 runs from the conserved cysteine through the conserved F or W. Expanded clones get a size class; other rows say once, few or many, or leave the size out.

clone size: NA
J gene: TRBJ1-2
V gene: TRBV9
CDR3 protein: CASSVGRGMLYGYTF

clone size: NA
J gene: TRBJ2-7
V gene: TRBV6-5
CDR3 protein: CASSQTGQGSNEQYF

clone size: NA
J gene: TRBJ1-5
V gene: TRBV2
CDR3 protein: CASSEGQGLGPQHF

clone size: NA
J gene: TRBJ1-1
V gene: TRBV30
CDR3 protein: CAWSAMTDTEAFF

clone size: once
J gene: TRBJ1-6
V gene: TRBV7-2
CDR3 protein: CASSLGAESPLHF

clone size: NA
J gene: TRBJ1-1
V gene: TRBV6-5
CDR3 protein: CASNPTGVNTEAFF

clone size: NA
J gene: TRBJ1-5
V gene: TRBV4-1
CDR3 protein: CASSRPSGQPQHF

clone size: NA
J gene: TRBJ2-3
V gene: TRBV7-8
CDR3 protein: CASSLAGTVGTDTQYF

clone size: NA
J gene: TRBJ2-1
V gene: TRBV11-2
CDR3 protein: CASSLAPTGSQFF

clone size: NA
J gene: TRBJ2-3
V gene: TRBV5-1
CDR3 protein: CASSLAGLAGSDTQYF

clone size: NA
J gene: TRBJ2-3
V gene: TRBV30
CDR3 protein: CAWSPSVYTDTQYF

clone size: NA
J gene: TRBJ1-2
V gene: TRBV4-3
CDR3 protein: CASSREYRGHGYTF

clone size: NA
J gene: TRBJ1-5
V gene: TRBV4-2
CDR3 protein: CASSHKGRQSNQPQHF

clone size: NA
J gene: TRBJ2-4
V gene: TRBV5-6
CDR3 protein: CASGQTGSGNIQYF

clone size: NA
J gene: TRBJ2-1
V gene: TRBV7-9
CDR3 protein: CASSLAQERGVEQFF

clone size: NA
J gene: TRBJ1-2
V gene: TRBV20-1
CDR3 protein: CSAWGTGVYTF

clone size: NA
J gene: TRBJ1-2
V gene: TRBV6-5
CDR3 protein: CASSYEGSFNYGYTF

clone size: NA
J gene: TRBJ2-2
V gene: TRBV5-1
CDR3 protein: CASSLDVAGDTGELFF

clone size: NA
J gene: TRBJ1-4
V gene: TRBV7-6
CDR3 protein: CASSLGQGREKLFF

clone size: NA
J gene: TRBJ1-2
V gene: TRBV5-1
CDR3 protein: CASSLDGSPSSYGYTF

clone size: few
J gene: TRBJ2-2
V gene: TRBV30
CDR3 protein: CAWSQGSGELFF

clone size: once
J gene: TRBJ1-5
V gene: TRBV7-9
CDR3 protein: CASSPGTAGQPQHF

clone size: NA
J gene: TRBJ2-7
V gene: TRBV10-3
CDR3 protein: CAIISDRGTYEQYF

clone size: NA
J gene: TRBJ2-5
V gene: TRBV19
CDR3 protein: CASSIGQGRQETQYF

clone size: NA
J gene: TRBJ2-2
V gene: TRBV11-2
CDR3 protein: CASSLGLGGTGELFF